The TCR beta chain under discussion was sequenced for a study of beta chain features in type 1 diabetes. All of the isolated RNA was reverse transcribed, so expressed TCRB transcripts were sequenced. The assay was immunoSEQ multiplex PCR, and TCRdb's table has in-frame clones only and misses some. The profile shows 200,000 to 250,000 clones, around 68% of them singletons. Deletions cut 7 bases from V and 0 bases from J, with 12 bases between. The CDR3 is 14 amino acids. Per germline, CDR1 SGHRS and CDR2 YFSETQ. Study outcomes and limitations: Patients' naive, central memory and regulatory TCRB repertoires appeared more alike than those of healthy donors. For type 1 diabetes patients, VDJ junctions showed fewer insertions and more deletions.

Details on this clone: Its matching antigen is unknown.

The V call is TRBV5-1, the J call TRBJ2-3, with D possibly called TRBD1 or TRBD2 (5 bases each). The source is a man between 25 and 39 years old in good health. The sequenced sample consisted of naive CD4+ T cells from blood. The CDR3 loop is CASRPGPSTDTQYF. DNA of the CDR3: TGCGCCAGCCGCCCGGGGCCTAGCACAGATACGCAGTATTTT.